This T cell receptor beta chain was sequenced in a study of T cell repertoires and Cas9 in healthy adults. In the study overall: CD4 and CD8 compartments: SpCas9-reactive T cells profiled for potency, cytotoxicity, lineage.

This clone was seen a single time. Its specificity is unknown. Overall study findings and caveats: Reportedly, SpCas9-reactive effector T cell proliferation and function were mitigated by SpCas9-reactive Tregs in vitro.

The table came from immunoSEQ multiplex PCR; TCRdb's copy has only in-frame clones and leaves some out. The sample consists of 15,000 or so clones, around 90% of them appearing once. The CDR3 runs 15 residues. Unmatched junction bases numbered 12, after V lost 6 bases and J lost 8 bases. Germline CDR1 is SNHLY and CDR2 is FYNNEI. The J gene is TRBJ1-4, the V gene TRBV2, with 7 bases matching TRBD1. The sequence was collected from a human donor in good health. Sample: Tregs (CD4+, CD25+, CD127-, CD137-, CD154-) from PBMCs; culture status not recorded. The CDR3 loop is CASSDDRVGGEKLFF. The CDR3, as DNA: TGTGCCAGCAGCGACGACAGGGTCGGCGGCGAAAAACTGTTTTTT.